The present T cell receptor beta chain was sequenced within a study of shared clonotypes between healthy human individuals. Study at large: With ages of 18 to 49, the donors were two women and three men.

This CDR3 is built from 14 residues. Germline loops: CDR1 SGHAT, CDR2 FQNNGV. Trimming shortened V by 5 bases and J by 0 bases, and 8 bases separated the two germline ends. As for this clone: Other DNA variants within this sample encode the same CDR3.

Deep was the level used in running the assay. Only in-frame clones appear in the TCRdb table, and some are missing; sequencing was by immunoSEQ multiplex PCR. Among under 1,900,000 clones listed, 98% to 99% were seen once. Sample: naive CD4+ T cells sorted from blood. The subset was: CD45RA+ positively selected. V is TRBV11-2 and J is TRBJ1-5, with no clear D. The receptor was derived from a man aged 30-40 years in good health. CDR3 DNA: TGTGCCAGCAGCCCGGGGATTAGCAATCAGCCCCAGCATTTT. As protein: CASSPGISNQPQHF.